These 20 T cell receptor beta chains originate from one sample sequenced in a study of beta chain features in type 1 diabetes. TCRB transcripts that were expressed got sequenced, as all of the isolated RNA had been reverse transcribed. The repertoire was sequenced with immunoSEQ multiplex PCR; TCRdb's copy has only in-frame clones and lacks some. The sample shows roughly 40,000 clones, 49% of them seen only once. Sequenced: central memory CD4+ T cells from blood. The receptors shown here come from a woman in her late teens or twenties in good health.

This clone was seen more than once but under ten times. The chain employs TRBV5-1 and TRBJ2-2; D is unresolved. Germline CDR1 is SGHRS and CDR2 is YFSETQ. V was trimmed by 5 bases and J by 3 bases, leaving 11 bases between them. The CDR3 is made up of 14 amino acids. The CDR3 coding sequence is TGCGCCAGCAGTTGGGCCAGCCACACCGGGGAGCTGTTTTTT. Protein: CASSWASHTGELFF.

The chain links TRBV7-6 to TRBJ2-1, with D possibly TRBD1 on 5 matching bases. Trimming took off 1 base at V and 1 base at J, with 14 bases between the two ends. The germline gives CDR1 SGHVS, CDR2 FNYEAQ. The CDR3 extends over 17 amino acids. DNA for the CDR3: TGTGCCAGCAGCTTAGAACCCGACAGAAATTCCTACAATGAGCAGTTCTTC. Protein: CASSLEPDRNSYNEQFF.

This clone showed up just a few times. The chain employs TRBV7-2 and TRBJ2-1; TRBD2 is a possible D gene (5 bases). The ends were cut back, 5 bases at V and 2 bases at J, with 16 bases in the middle. The CDR3 spans 16 residues. The germline CDR1 and CDR2 sequences are SGHTA and FQGNSA. The DNA for the CDR3 is TGTGCCAGCAGCCCTGGGTTGGGAGCCCCCTACAATGAGCAGTTCTTC. Amino acids: CASSPGLGAPYNEQFF.

This clone has a single count. The chain is built from TRBV9 and TRBJ2-3; 7 bases map to TRBD2. Losses at the gene ends were 0 bases for V and 5 bases for J; bases not matched to a gene: 6. Germline V gene data show CDR1 as SGDLS and CDR2 as YYNGEE. This CDR3 comprises 15 residues. The CDR3 is CASSVVASGQDTQYF. CDR3 bases: TGTGCCAGCAGCGTAGTGGCTAGCGGACAAGATACGCAGTATTTT.

V gene TRBV5-1 combines with J gene TRBJ1-1, with a weak D call TRBD1 (6 bases). V lost 4 bases and J lost 1, with 14 bases in between. Germline CDR1 reads SGHRS; CDR2 reads YFSETQ. The CDR3 totals 15 residues. As DNA, the CDR3 is TGCGCCAGCAGCCGAGATCCGGGACAGAACACTGAAGCTTTCTTT. Amino acids: CASSRDPGQNTEAFF. The full variable domain, rest sourced from reference TRBV5-1 and TRBJ1-1, is KAGVTQTPRYLIKTRGQQVTLSCSPISGHRSVSWYQQTPGQGLQFLFEYFSETQRNKGNFPGRFSGRQFSNSRSEMNVSTLELGDSALYLCASSRDPGQNTEAFFGQGTRLTVV.

In this sample, this clone turned up a few times. V gene TRBV6-6 combines with J gene TRBJ1-1, with D uncertain. Germline CDR1 is MNHNY and CDR2 is SVGAGI (reference sequence). Trimming removed 0 bases from V and 0 bases from J, with 8 bases in between. The length of the CDR3 is 15 residues. The CDR3 DNA sequence: TGTGCCAGCAGTTACTCCGTCGGGATGAACACTGAAGCTTTCTTT. Amino acid sequence: CASSYSVGMNTEAFF.

DNA of the CDR3: TGTGCCAGCAGTTTACGGGACAGTTTTTCCTACGAGCAGTACTTC. Its translation: CASSLRDSFSYEQYF. The chain is built from TRBV6-1 and TRBJ2-7; TRBD1 matches 7 bases. J was trimmed by 1 base and V by 5 bases; bases with no gene match: 8. Germline assignment: CDR1 MNHNS and CDR2 SASEGT. This CDR3 region has 15 residues.

V usage is TRBV28 and J usage is TRBJ1-1, with D unresolved. Deletions cut 5 bases from V and 0 bases from J, with 10 bases between. The germline V gene encodes CDR1 MDHEN and CDR2 SYDVKM. The CDR3 extends over 14 amino acids. CDR3 nucleotides: TGTGCCAGCAGTCCCCCTACGTTGAACACTGAAGCTTTCTTT. It yields the protein CASSPPTLNTEAFF.

The chain employs TRBV2 and TRBJ1-4, with TRBD1 matching over 8 bases. The germline V gene encodes CDR1 SNHLY and CDR2 FYNNEI. V shed 7 bases, J shed 7 bases, and the junction held 8 bases outside the gene matches. CDR3 length: 14 residues. CDR3 bases: TGTGCCAGCACTGGACAGGGTGGAGGTGAAAAACTGTTTTTT. Encoded protein: CASTGQGGGEKLFF.

The chain links TRBV9 to TRBJ2-1; TRBD2 matches at 10 bases. Per germline, CDR1 SGDLS and CDR2 YYNGEE. J gave up 15 bases and V 2 bases, and 17 bases lay outside the gene matches. CDR3 length: 16 residues. The CDR3 spells CASSVREGVAGGLRFF. The CDR3 DNA reads TGTGCCAGCAGCGTCCGAGAGGGGGTAGCGGGGGGTCTACGGTTCTTC. Together with reference TRBV9 and TRBJ2-1, the CDR3 gives the full variable domain: DSGVTQTPKHLITATGQRVTLRCSPRSGDLSVYWYQQSLDQGLQFLIQYYNGEERAKGNILERFSAQQFPDLHSELNLSSLELGDSALYFCASSVREGVAGGLRFFGPGTRLTVL.

This clone was recorded a few times. This chain links TRBV27 with TRBJ2-6; TRBD1 aligns across 11 bases. Germline V gene data show CDR1 as MNHEY and CDR2 as SMNVEV (reference sequence). This CDR3 has 17 amino acids. V shed 5 bases, J shed 0 bases, and the junction held 3 bases outside the gene matches. CDR3 DNA sequence: TGTGCCAGCAGTGGGACAGGGGGTACCTCTGGGGCCAACGTCCTGACTTTC. It specifies CASSGTGGTSGANVLTF.

This chain connects TRBV2 to TRBJ2-5; the match to TRBD2 covers 7 bases. CDR3 length equals 13 residues. Germline V lookup: CDR1 SNHLY, CDR2 FYNNEI. V was pared by 4 bases and J by 5 bases, with 4 bases of the junction left unmatched. CDR3 amino acids: CASSATAGETQYF. DNA for the CDR3: TGTGCCAGCAGTGCTACAGCGGGGGAGACCCAGTACTTC.

This chain uses TRBV19 with TRBJ2-2; possible D gene TRBD1, 6 bases. This CDR3 has 17 amino acids. V lost 0 bases, J lost 5 bases, and 16 bases lay in between. Germline loops: CDR1 LNHDA, CDR2 SQIVND (reference sequence). CDR3 nucleotides: TGTGCCAGTAGTATAGATCCTTCCAGGGGATCGACCGGGGAGCTGTTTTTT. Translating it yields CASSIDPSRGSTGELFF.

This clone has just a few counts. The genes are TRBV29-1 and TRBJ2-1; D remains ambiguous. The CDR3 is made up of 11 amino acids. V was clipped by 5 bases and J by 1 base, with 3 bases between them. Germline loops: CDR1 SQVTM, CDR2 ANQGSEA. The CDR3 bases are TGCAGCGTTTCATCCTACAATGAGCAGTTCTTC. Amino acids: CSVSSYNEQFF.

CDR3 protein: CASSDRGTGELFF. CDR3 DNA sequence: TGTGCCAGCAGTGACCGAGGGACCGGGGAGCTGTTTTTT. The genes are TRBV2 and TRBJ2-2; possible D gene TRBD2, 5 bases. The CDR3 has 13 amino acids. V was clipped by 3 bases and J by 5 bases, with 7 bases between them. Per the germline V gene, CDR1 is SNHLY and CDR2 is FYNNEI.

As regards this clone: This same CDR3 is encoded by further DNA sequences in the sample. The V and J genes are TRBV27 and TRBJ1-2; 7 bases are shared with TRBD1. Germline V gene lookup returns CDR1 MNHEY and CDR2 SMNVEV (reference sequence). The V and J ends lost 4 bases and 8 bases, in that order; junction bases with no gene match: 7. The CDR3 loop spans 13 amino acids. As DNA, the CDR3 is TGTGCCAGCAGTTACTATACAGGGGAAGGCTACACCTTC. Amino acids: CASSYYTGEGYTF.

This sequence joins TRBV7-9 and TRBJ1-2; TRBD1 is a possible D gene (5 bases). This CDR3 has 15 amino acids. Looked up from germline, CDR1 is SEHNR and CDR2 is FQNEAQ (reference sequence). V lost 6 bases and J 6 bases, leaving 20 bases between the germline ends. The CDR3: CASSRAGILGNGYTF. The CDR3 DNA is TGTGCCAGCAGTCGGGCAGGGATCCTCGGCAATGGCTACACCTTC. Based on the CDR3 plus reference TRBV7-9 and TRBJ1-2, the full variable domain is DTGVSQNPRHKITKRGQNVTFRCDPISEHNRLYWYRQTLGQGPEFLTYFQNEAQLEKSRLLSDRFSAERPKGSFSTLEIQRTEQGDSAMYLCASSRAGILGNGYTFGSGTRLTVV.

The chain couples TRBV30 to TRBJ2-7, with 11 bases lining up with TRBD1. The CDR3 extends over 14 amino acids. Germline trimming cut 0 bases from V and 5 bases from J; bases unmatched to any gene: 3. Germline V lookup: CDR1 GTSNPN, CDR2 SVGIG (reference sequence). The CDR3 protein is CAWSVGTGGNEQYF. CDR3 nucleotide sequence: TGTGCCTGGAGTGTCGGGACAGGGGGAAACGAGCAGTACTTC. Combining the CDR3 with reference TRBV30 and TRBJ2-7 gives the whole variable domain SQTIHQWPATLVQPVGSPLSLECTVEGTSNPNLYWYRQAAGRGLQLLFYSVGIGQISSEVPQNLSASRPQDRQFILSSKKLLLSDSGFYLCAWSVGTGGNEQYFGPGTRLTVT.

V gene TRBV6-6 combines with J gene TRBJ1-5; 8 bases match TRBD1. Losses at the gene ends were 7 bases for V and 1 base for J; bases not matched to a gene: 3. This CDR3 is 14 amino acids long. CDR1 is MNHNY, CDR2 SVGAGI, per germline (reference sequence). CDR3: CASMSGGSNQPQHF. DNA for the CDR3: TGTGCCAGCATGTCAGGGGGCAGCAATCAGCCCCAGCATTTT.

This clone came up a few times. The chain uses TRBV30 and TRBJ1-5; possibly TRBD1 for D (5 bases). CDR1 GTSNPN and CDR2 SVGIG come from the germline V gene (reference sequence). The CDR3 has 15 amino acids. Between the trimmed V and J ends, which lost 0 bases and 7 bases, there was a span of 16 bases. The CDR3 region is CAWSVPGRRDQPQHF. CDR3 nucleotides: TGTGCCTGGAGTGTACCCGGGAGAAGGGACCAGCCCCAGCATTTT.